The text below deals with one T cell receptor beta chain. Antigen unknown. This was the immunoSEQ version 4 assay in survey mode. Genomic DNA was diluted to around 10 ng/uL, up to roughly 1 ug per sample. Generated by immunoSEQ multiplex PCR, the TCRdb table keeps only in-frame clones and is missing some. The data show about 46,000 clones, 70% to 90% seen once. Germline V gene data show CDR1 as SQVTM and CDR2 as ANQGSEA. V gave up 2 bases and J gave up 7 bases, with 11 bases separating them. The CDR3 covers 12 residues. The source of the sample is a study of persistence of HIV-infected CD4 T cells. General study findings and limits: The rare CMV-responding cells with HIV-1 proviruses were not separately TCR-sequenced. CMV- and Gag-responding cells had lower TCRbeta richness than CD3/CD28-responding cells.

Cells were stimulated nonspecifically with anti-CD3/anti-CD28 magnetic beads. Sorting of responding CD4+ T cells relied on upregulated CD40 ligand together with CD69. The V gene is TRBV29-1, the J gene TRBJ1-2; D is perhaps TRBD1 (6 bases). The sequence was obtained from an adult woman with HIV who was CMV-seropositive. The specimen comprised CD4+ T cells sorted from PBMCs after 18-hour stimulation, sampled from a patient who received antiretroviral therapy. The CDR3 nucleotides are TGCAGCGTTGAAACAGGGTTCTCTGGCTACACCTTC. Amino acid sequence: CSVETGFSGYTF.